Below, 12 T cell receptor beta chains from the same sample are listed, as sequenced in a study of shared clonotypes between healthy human individuals. The repertoire was sequenced with immunoSEQ multiplex PCR; TCRdb's copy has only in-frame clones and lacks some. The top ten clones hold 0.39% of a sample with a few million clones, just over 90% of them seen once. The specimen sequenced was naive CD4+ T cells from PBMCs. The subset denotes: CD45RA+ positively selected. The receptors stem from a man younger than 35 in good health. Some clones in this sample may be carry-over from other donors' samples.

The V gene is TRBV5-1, the J gene TRBJ2-3; D not certain. CDR3 size: 14 residues. Trimming removed 2 bases at V and 3 bases at J, with 10 bases between. Germline CDR1 and CDR2: SGHRS and YFSETQ. CDR3 in DNA: TGCGCCAGCAGCTTACACCGAACGACAGATACGCAGTATTTT. Translated, it gives CASSLHRTTDTQYF.

The rearrangement joins TRBV7-9 to TRBJ2-2; D might be TRBD1 or TRBD2, each matching 5 bases. V was shortened by 3 bases and J by 6 bases, with 20 bases between the two germline ends. From germline, CDR1 is SEHNR and CDR2 FQNEAQ (reference sequence). CDR3 length equals 17 residues. CDR3 in DNA: TGTGCCAGCAGCTTGTTTCCGGGACCGTGGTTGGCCGGGGAGCTGTTTTTT. This encodes CASSLFPGPWLAGELFF. Filled out from reference TRBV7-9 and TRBJ2-2, the complete variable domain reads DTGVSQNPRHKITKRGQNVTFRCDPISEHNRLYWYRQTLGQGPEFLTYFQNEAQLEKSRLLSDRFSAERPKGSFSTLEIQRTEQGDSAMYLCASSLFPGPWLAGELFFGEGSRLTVL.

This rearrangement joins TRBV10-3 to TRBJ2-1; 11 bases are shared with TRBD2. CDR3 length: 19 residues. V shed 6 bases and J 0 bases; nucleotides not matched to a gene: 13. Germline-derived CDR1 and CDR2 are ENHRY and SYGVKD. The CDR3 coding sequence is TGTGCCATCAGGAAGACTAGCGGGGCCGATCAGAGCTCCTACAATGAGCAGTTCTTC. It codes for CAIRKTSGADQSSYNEQFF.

The V gene is TRBV7-9, the J gene TRBJ1-2, with D perhaps TRBD1 (6 bases). The germline V gene encodes CDR1 SEHNR and CDR2 FQNEAQ (reference sequence). With 4 bases removed from V and 8 bases from J, the gap between germline ends came to 11 bases. The CDR3 contains 12 residues. The CDR3 DNA reads as TGTGCCAGCAGCTCAGGGGAAGAAGGCTACACCTTC. This translates into CASSSGEEGYTF.

The V gene is TRBV10-3, the J gene TRBJ2-7, with 9 bases identical to TRBD1. V trimming: 6 bases; J trimming: 5 bases; junction bases outside the gene matches: 11. CDR3 length: 15 amino acids. Germline V gives CDR1 ENHRY, CDR2 SYGVKD. CDR3 sequence reads: CAIRGAGTGPHEQYF. DNA of the CDR3: TGTGCCATCAGAGGAGCCGGGACAGGGCCACACGAGCAGTACTTC.

The V gene is TRBV7-6, the J gene TRBJ2-7; 15 nucleotides align to TRBD2. With 5 bases clipped from V and 2 bases from J, the junction kept 13 bases outside the gene matches. Germline V gene sequence: CDR1 SGHVS, CDR2 FNYEAQ. The CDR3 extends over 19 amino acids. CDR3 amino acids: CASSPLTGTSGRFPYEQYF. CDR3 nucleotide sequence: TGTGCCAGCAGCCCACTTACAGGGACTAGCGGGAGGTTCCCCTACGAGCAGTACTTC.

The chain is built from TRBV6-6 and TRBJ2-3; 11 positions match TRBD1. The CDR3 extends over 15 amino acids. V dropped 6 bases and J dropped 2; count of bases not matched to a gene: 4. The V gene's germline CDR1 is MNHNY and CDR2 SVGAGI (reference sequence). The CDR3 DNA sequence: TGTGCCAGCAGGATGGACAGGGGGCTCACAGATACGCAGTATTTT. It codes for CASRMDRGLTDTQYF.

This chain connects TRBV9 to TRBJ2-3, with 8 bases lining up with TRBD2. V was clipped by 0 bases and J by 4 bases; unmatched bases: 7. CDR3 size: 16 residues. CDR1 and CDR2 from the germline V gene are SGDLS and YYNGEE. This chain's CDR3 is CASSVASGRAADTQYF. The CDR3 DNA is TGTGCCAGCAGCGTAGCCAGCGGGAGAGCAGCAGATACGCAGTATTTT.

This clone came up once. J is TRBJ2-7 and V is TRBV18; D unclear. V shed 2 bases and J shed 3 bases, with 11 bases lying between them. The CDR3 is made up of 14 amino acids. Germline V gene data show CDR1 as KGHSH and CDR2 as LQKENI. The CDR3 is CASSPSRAYYEQYF. The CDR3 DNA follows: TGTGCCAGCTCACCATCGCGTGCTTACTACGAGCAGTACTTC.

This chain uses TRBV4-3 with TRBJ2-1; D is perhaps TRBD2 (5 bases). CDR1 and CDR2 from the germline V gene are LGHNA and YSLEER. CDR3 length: 13 amino acids. CDR3 DNA sequence: TGCGCGAGTGGAGGAAGCTCCTACAATGAGCAGTTCTTC. This gives the protein CASGGSSYNEQFF.

CDR3 loop: CASSLLVVGLYF. DNA of the CDR3: TGTGCCAGCAGCTTACTAGTTGTCGGGCTGTATTTT. The chain joins TRBV7-8 to TRBJ2-3; D gene unclear. Trimming removed 2 bases at V and 14 bases at J, with 14 bases between. Germline V gene data show CDR1 as SGHVS and CDR2 as FQNEAQ. The CDR3 runs to 12 residues.

Regarding this clone: In the same sample, other DNA sequences code for this CDR3. The chain employs TRBV7-2 and TRBJ1-5, with D unresolved. Looked up from germline, CDR1 is SGHTA and CDR2 is FQGNSA. The V end lost 3 bases, the J end lost 3 bases, and 9 bases lay between the germline ends. This CDR3 has 14 residues. CDR3 sequence (DNA): TGTGCCAGCAGCTTTTCAGGAGACAATCAGCCCCAGCATTTT. Encoded protein: CASSFSGDNQPQHF.